This TCR beta chain stems from a study of identical twins. Template switching (which added a universal primer site) was used, and cDNA carried unique molecular identifiers. TCRdb re-called the 5' RACE reads with MiXCR, one entry per CDR3 protein. This sample has about 550,000 distinct CDR3 sequences, with 20% to 25% found just once. The CDR3 spans 13 residues. Germline CDR1 and CDR2: LNHDA and SQIVND (reference sequence). V lost 4 bases and J lost 11, with 15 bases in between. These data also formed part of another study, on yellow fever vaccine responses in identical twins.

The sample was CD4+ T cells sorted from blood. This chain uses TRBV19 with TRBJ2-1, with a tentative D call TRBD2 (5 bases). The origin of this receptor is a young woman in good health. CDR3 sequence: CASSKPGTNQQFF. Written as DNA, the CDR3 is TGTGCCAGTAGTAAACCGGGAACAAACCAGCAGTTCTTC. Filled out from reference TRBV19 and TRBJ2-1, the complete variable domain reads DGGITQSPKYLFRKEGQNVTLSCEQNLNHDAMYWYRQDPGQGLRLIYYSQIVNDFQKGDIAEGYSVSREKKESFPLTVTSAQKNPTAFYLCASSKPGTNQQFFGPGTRLTVL.